This is a list of T cell receptor beta chains from one sample in a study of blood T cell repertoires in COVID-19. Generated by immunoSEQ multiplex PCR, the TCRdb table keeps only in-frame clones and is missing some. The profile covers just under 45,000 clones, with over 75% appearing a single time and 1% to 1.5% taken by the ten largest. The sequencing input was peripheral blood. These receptors were collected from a woman aged 40 to 50 with acute or convalescent COVID-19. CDR3s include the opening cysteine and the closing phenylalanine or tryptophan. A D gene is named only where the DNA matches it firmly. Expanded clones get a size class; other rows say once, few or many, or leave the size out.

v_gene,len,j_gene,d_gene,abundance,CDR3nt,CDR3aa
TRBV11-3,15,TRBJ2-7,TRBD1,-,TGTGCCAGCAGCTTAGGGCAGGGGGCCTCCTACGAGCAGTACTTC,CASSLGQGASYEQYF
TRBV27,15,TRBJ1-3,TRBD1,-,TGTGCCAGCAGTAATTTTGGGACAGGAAGGAACACCATATATTTT,CASSNFGTGRNTIYF
TRBV7-8,14,TRBJ1-5,TRBD1,-,TGTGCCAGCAGCTTAGTACAGGGGAATCAGCCCCAGCATTTT,CASSLVQGNQPQHF
TRBV28,14,TRBJ1-5,TRBD1,-,TGTGCCAGCAGTTTGACAGGGAGATATCAGCCCCAGCATTTT,CASSLTGRYQPQHF
TRBV28,15,TRBJ1-1,-,once,TGTGCCAGCAGATCACGTGGAAGAGGCGGGACTGAAGCTTTCTTT,CASRSRGRGGTEAFF
TRBV3-1/TRBV3-2,16,TRBJ1-4,-,-,TGTGCCAGCAGCCACCGAACAGGAGGGGAAAGGTTAAGACTGTTTTTT,CASSHRTGGERLRLFF
TRBV27,14,TRBJ2-4,-,-,TGTGCCAGCAGTTCCGACAGGGCCAAAAACATTCAGTACTTC,CASSSDRAKNIQYF
TRBV11-3,14,TRBJ2-2,-,few,TGTGCCAGCAGCTTATCATCCCTAGCCGGGGAGCTGTTTTTT,CASSLSSLAGELFF
TRBV5-4,14,TRBJ2-1,-,-,TGTGCCAGCAGCTTGGGGTCGGAGTACAATGAGCAGTTCTTC,CASSLGSEYNEQFF
TRBV30,18,TRBJ2-6,-,-,TGTGCCTGGAGTTCGCATCGCCCCGAGCTGACTGGGGCCAACGTCCTGACTTTC,CAWSSHRPELTGANVLTF
TRBV5-3,14,TRBJ1-4,-,-,TGTGCCAGAAGCTGGGAGGTGATTGGCGAAAAACTGTTTTTT,CARSWEVIGEKLFF
TRBV15,14,TRBJ2-7,-,few,TGTGCCACCAGCCTAATCATGAGGCAGGGCGAGCAGTACTTC,CATSLIMRQGEQYF
TRBV19,14,TRBJ1-2,TRBD1,-,TGTGCCAGTAGTACCTCGGGACAGGGGGATGGCTACACCTTC,CASSTSGQGDGYTF
TRBV2,16,TRBJ1-3,TRBD1,-,TGTGCCAGCAGAGGAGGACAGGATTACTCTGGAAACACCATATATTTT,CASRGGQDYSGNTIYF
TRBV5-1,16,TRBJ2-3,TRBD2,-,TGCGCCAGCAGCTACGGTCGCGCGGGGGTCACAGATACGCAGTATTTT,CASSYGRAGVTDTQYF
TRBV7-3,14,TRBJ1-2,TRBD1,-,TGTGCCAGCAGCTTAACTCCAGGGGGAGGTGGCTACACCTTC,CASSLTPGGGGYTF
TRBV7-3,13,TRBJ2-7,TRBD2,-,TGTGCCAGCAGCGGGGGACTATACTACGAGCAGTACTTC,CASSGGLYYEQYF
TRBV12-3/TRBV12-4,11,TRBJ2-3,-,-,TGTGCCAGCAGTTTCGGAGATACGCAGTATTTT,CASSFGDTQYF
TRBV19,16,TRBJ2-1,-,-,TGTGCCAGTAGTATTTGGGCAAGGCAGGGGACCAATGAGCAGTTCTTC,CASSIWARQGTNEQFF
TRBV23-1,18,TRBJ2-4,-,-,TGCGCCAGCAGTCATGATGGCAGGGGCTGGGGAGCCAAAAACATTCAGTACTTC,CASSHDGRGWGAKNIQYF
TRBV5-4,14,TRBJ2-7,-,-,TGTGCCAGCAGCCCCGTGGCTAGCTTCCACGAGCAGTACTTC,CASSPVASFHEQYF
TRBV9,15,TRBJ2-7,-,-,TGTGCCAGCAGCTCTGCGGAAACTATTTTCTACGAGCAGTACTTC,CASSSAETIFYEQYF
TRBV10-1,14,TRBJ2-2,-,-,TGCGCCAGCAGTGTCGAGGGAAACACCGGGGAGCTGTTTTTT,CASSVEGNTGELFF
TRBV6-5,14,TRBJ2-5,-,few,TGTGCCAGCAGTTACGCGGCGGACCAAGAGACCCAGTACTTC,CASSYAADQETQYF
TRBV7-2,15,TRBJ1-5,TRBD1,-,TGTGCCAGCAGCTTAGCCGGGACAGGGTATCAGCCCCAGCATTTT,CASSLAGTGYQPQHF
TRBV19,13,TRBJ1-4,-,-,TGTGCCAGTAGTCTCCGGGGGAATGAAAAACTGTTTTTT,CASSLRGNEKLFF
TRBV19,14,TRBJ1-3,-,-,TGTGCCAGTAAGCAACGGGGAGCTGGAAACACCATATATTTT,CASKQRGAGNTIYF
TRBV2,15,TRBJ1-2,-,-,TGTGCCAGCAGTGGATCCTCAGGGTCTTTCTATGGCTACACCTTC,CASSGSSGSFYGYTF
TRBV5-4,12,TRBJ1-4,-,-,TGTGCCAGCAGTTTGGAGGGGATGGAACTGTTTTTT,CASSLEGMELFF
TRBV11-2,16,TRBJ2-5,TRBD1,-,TGTGCCAGCAGCTTATCCCCACACAGGGGGCCAGAGACCCAGTACTTC,CASSLSPHRGPETQYF
TRBV7-9,12,TRBJ2-7,TRBD1,-,TGTGCCAGCAGCTTCGGGACAGACGAGCAGTACTTC,CASSFGTDEQYF
TRBV2,15,TRBJ2-2,TRBD1,-,TGTGCCAGCAGTGAACGGACAGGGAACACCGGGGAGCTGTTTTTT,CASSERTGNTGELFF
TRBV11-3,13,TRBJ2-1,-,-,TGTGCCAGCAGCTTAGATGAGGACTATCAGCAGTTCTTC,CASSLDEDYQQFF
TRBV7-2,14,TRBJ2-5,-,-,TGTGCCAGCAGCTTGAATTCGGACATGGAGACCCAGTACTTC,CASSLNSDMETQYF
TRBV28,15,TRBJ1-1,TRBD1,once,TGTGCCAGCAGTTTCAACAGGGGCAGGAACACTGAAGCTTTCTTT,CASSFNRGRNTEAFF
TRBV4-3,18,TRBJ1-2,TRBD1,-,TGCGCCAGCAGCCAACGACGGATCTCAGGACAGGAGAACTATGGCTACACCTTC,CASSQRRISGQENYGYTF
TRBV28,14,TRBJ2-7,-,-,TGTGCCAGCACCCTGAACAGGGTTATCTACGAGCAGTACTTC,CASTLNRVIYEQYF
TRBV6-6,14,TRBJ1-2,-,-,TGTGCCAGCAGTTACCTAGAGGGCAGAGCTGGCTACACCTTC,CASSYLEGRAGYTF
TRBV5-1,13,TRBJ1-2,TRBD1,-,TGCGCCAGCAGCGCGGGACAGGGTTACGGCTACACCTTC,CASSAGQGYGYTF
TRBV5-1,15,TRBJ2-7,-,-,TGCGCCAGCAGCCTATCCGGGGGAACTACTTGGGAGCAGTACTTC,CASSLSGGTTWEQYF
TRBV12-3/TRBV12-4,13,TRBJ1-2,-,-,TGTGCCAGCAGTCAAGACAGGAACTATGGCTACACCTTC,CASSQDRNYGYTF